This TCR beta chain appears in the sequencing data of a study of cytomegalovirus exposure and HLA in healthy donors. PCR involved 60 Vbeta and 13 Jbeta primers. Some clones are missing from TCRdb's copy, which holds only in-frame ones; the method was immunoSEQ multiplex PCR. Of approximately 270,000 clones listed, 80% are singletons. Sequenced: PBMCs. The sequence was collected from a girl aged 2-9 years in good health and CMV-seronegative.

As DNA, the CDR3 is TGTGCCAGCAGTTACGTCAACAACTACGAGCAGTACTTC. Amino acid sequence: CASSYVNNYEQYF. This chain uses TRBV6-6 with TRBJ2-7; D is unresolved. Trimming removed 2 bases at V and 3 bases at J, with 8 bases between. CDR3 length: 13 residues. Per the germline V gene, CDR1 is MNHNY and CDR2 is SVGAGI (reference sequence).